These T cell receptor beta chains were read from a single sample in a study of control samples from healthy donors and cancer patients. Profiling relied on immunoSEQ multiplex PCR, and the TCRdb table lists in-frame clones only, not all of them. The table records 90,000 to 130,000 clones, roughly 88% of them present only once. The sample comprised PBMCs. The receptor source for this set is a woman between 55 and 75 years old with lung cancer. Both conserved end residues are part of each CDR3. The order of the fields is D gene, clone size, V gene, J gene, CDR3 protein, CDR3 DNA. D genes are given only for firm matches. Clone size appears in some rows only: once, few, many, or a class for an expanded clone.

NA,NA,TRBV19,TRBJ1-2,CASRVLGGYGYTF,TGTGCCAGTAGAGTCTTAGGAGGGTATGGCTACACCTTC
NA,NA,TRBV29-1,TRBJ1-2,CSVEKALGGRDGYTF,TGCAGCGTTGAAAAGGCCCTAGGGGGACGAGATGGCTACACCTTC
TRBD2,NA,TRBV5-1,TRBJ2-1,CASSLNSGRAPYNEQFF,TGCGCCAGCAGCTTGAACAGCGGGAGGGCTCCCTACAATGAGCAGTTCTTC
TRBD1,NA,TRBV5-4,TRBJ2-7,CASSPPGDRGLYEQYF,TGTGCCAGCAGCCCACCCGGGGACAGGGGGCTTTACGAGCAGTACTTC
TRBD1,once,TRBV6-5,TRBJ1-1,CASSYPGQGKAFF,TGTGCCAGCAGTTACCCGGGACAGGGGAAAGCTTTCTTT
TRBD2,NA,TRBV19,TRBJ2-3,CASRAARGGIDTQYF,TGTGCCAGTAGAGCGGCCCGGGGGGGAATTGATACGCAGTATTTT
NA,NA,TRBV6-5,TRBJ2-7,CASSLGGSGYEQYF,TGTGCCAGCAGTTTAGGAGGGAGCGGCTACGAGCAGTACTTC
TRBD2,NA,TRBV4-2,TRBJ2-7,CASSQAQTSGGIYEQYF,TGTGCCAGCAGCCAAGCACAGACTAGCGGGGGGATCTACGAGCAGTACTTC
NA,NA,TRBV29-1,TRBJ1-4,CSVKLGANEKLFF,TGCAGCGTCAAACTTGGGGCTAATGAAAAACTGTTTTTT
NA,NA,TRBV5-1,TRBJ2-6,CASSLSGGANVLTF,TGCGCCAGCAGCTTATCCGGTGGGGCCAACGTCCTGACTTTC
NA,NA,TRBV4-1,TRBJ2-1,CASSQVQEGNEQFF,TGCGCCAGCAGCCAAGTGCAGGAAGGCAATGAGCAGTTCTTC
NA,once,TRBV7-2,TRBJ1-1,CASSLSYINTEAFF,TGTGCCAGCAGCTTATCTTATATCAACACTGAAGCTTTCTTT
TRBD2,NA,TRBV5-1,TRBJ2-7,CASSLTLAGGTYEQYF,TGCGCCAGCAGCTTGACTTTAGCGGGAGGGACCTACGAGCAGTACTTC
NA,NA,TRBV9,TRBJ1-2,CASSVDLTSTEFDGYTF,TGTGCCAGCAGCGTAGACCTCACGAGTACGGAATTTGATGGCTACACCTTC
NA,once,TRBV6-4,TRBJ1-1,CASSDQTGTEAFF,TGTGCCAGCAGTGACCAGACAGGCACTGAAGCTTTCTTT
TRBD1,NA,TRBV7-2,TRBJ1-2,CASSLVGQVNRGYTF,TGTGCCAGCAGCTTAGTGGGACAGGTGAATAGAGGCTACACCTTC
NA,NA,TRBV19,TRBJ1-1,CASSIGALSEAFF,TGTGCCAGTAGTATAGGGGCACTTTCTGAAGCTTTCTTT
TRBD1,NA,TRBV6-5,TRBJ1-1,CASTGQGALTEAFF,TGTGCCAGCACCGGACAGGGGGCCTTGACTGAAGCTTTCTTT
NA,NA,TRBV5-1,TRBJ2-5,CASSFLGARGGETQYF,TGCGCCAGCAGCTTCCTCGGGGCCCGGGGCGGGGAGACCCAGTACTTC
TRBD2,NA,TRBV10-3,TRBJ2-1,CAIRGGSGRPRENEQFF,TGTGCCATCAGGGGGGGTAGCGGGAGACCTAGAGAGAATGAGCAGTTCTTC
NA,NA,TRBV20-1,TRBJ1-1,CSARDEGSGFF,TGCAGTGCTAGAGATGAGGGGTCGGGTTTCTTT
TRBD1,once,TRBV6-5,TRBJ1-3,CASSPRTGVGNTIYF,TGTGCCAGCAGCCCACGGACAGGGGTTGGAAACACCATATATTTT
NA,NA,TRBV29-1,TRBJ2-6,CSVIKGGANVLTF,TGCAGCGTGATTAAAGGTGGGGCCAACGTCCTGACTTTC
NA,NA,TRBV19,TRBJ2-1,CASSMSSGAGNNEQFF,TGTGCCAGTAGTATGTCTTCGGGAGCCGGGAACAATGAGCAGTTCTTC
NA,NA,TRBV5-1,TRBJ1-2,CASSPGAGDTYGYTF,TGCGCCAGCAGCCCGGGGGCTGGGGATACCTATGGCTACACCTTC
NA,NA,TRBV9,TRBJ2-1,CASRFMEGAGEQFF,TGTGCCAGCAGGTTCATGGAGGGGGCGGGTGAGCAGTTCTTC
NA,NA,TRBV6-5,TRBJ2-1,CASRLYNEQFF,TGTGCCAGCCGCCTCTACAATGAGCAGTTCTTC
NA,once,TRBV5-1,TRBJ1-2,CASSLATIRRGNGYTF,TGCGCCAGCAGCTTGGCCACTATTAGAAGGGGGAATGGCTACACCTTC
NA,few,TRBV2,TRBJ1-1,CASSLGTAEAFF,TGTGCCAGCAGTCTTGGGACGGCTGAAGCTTTCTTT
NA,NA,TRBV11-2,TRBJ1-1,CASSLAAGAGGRAFF,TGTGCCAGCAGCTTAGCAGCGGGGGCCGGTGGGAGAGCTTTCTTT
TRBD1,NA,TRBV5-1,TRBJ1-6,CASSFTGARSPLHF,TGCGCCAGCAGCTTCACAGGGGCGAGGTCACCCCTCCACTTT
TRBD1,NA,TRBV2,TRBJ1-2,CASSAGGVRADGYTF,TGTGCCAGCAGTGCAGGGGGCGTAAGGGCCGATGGCTACACCTTC
TRBD1,NA,TRBV3-1/TRBV3-2,TRBJ2-7,CASSQGDRAPYEQYF,TGTGCCAGCAGCCAAGGGGACAGGGCCCCCTACGAGCAGTACTTC
NA,NA,TRBV18,TRBJ1-1,CASSPSAGGFSTEAFF,TGTGCCAGCTCCCCAAGTGCGGGGGGTTTCAGCACTGAAGCTTTCTTT
NA,NA,TRBV5-6,TRBJ2-2,CASSRNTGELFF,TGTGCCAGCAGCCGGAACACCGGGGAGCTGTTTTTT
NA,NA,TRBV19,TRBJ1-5,CASSIGAGEIGNQPQHF,TGTGCCAGTAGTATAGGAGCAGGGGAGATAGGCAATCAGCCCCAGCATTTT
NA,NA,TRBV7-9,TRBJ1-3,CASSLVSSGNTIYF,TGTGCCAGCAGCTTAGTCAGCTCTGGAAACACCATATATTTT